One and the same sample provided the 15 T cell receptor beta chains below, sequenced in a study of beta chain features in type 1 diabetes. Study-wide findings and caveats: Type 1 diabetes patients had moderately but significantly shorter TCRB CDR3s in all four CD4+ subsets.

As every portion of the isolated RNA was reverse transcribed, the sequencing read expressed TCRB transcripts. Libraries were prepared by immunoSEQ multiplex PCR; TCRdb keeps only in-frame clonotypes and omits some of them. The table records 350,000 to 400,000 clones, roughly 12% of them present only once. Antigens for these TCRs are unknown. The sequencing input was naive CD4+ T cells from blood. Receptor source: a woman under 30 with type 1 diabetes.

CDR3 region: CASRVSGRAIDTQYF. DNA of the CDR3: TGTGCCAGCAGAGTTAGCGGGAGGGCCATAGATACGCAGTATTTT. The chain employs TRBV4-2 and TRBJ2-3; 11 bases line up with TRBD2. V shed 6 bases and J 5 bases; nucleotides not matched to a gene: 7. The CDR3 contains 15 residues. The germline gives CDR1 LGHNA, CDR2 YNFKEQ.

The chain combines TRBV7-8 with TRBJ2-7; 9 nucleotides match TRBD1. This CDR3 contains 15 residues. Per the germline V gene, CDR1 is SGHVS and CDR2 is FQNEAQ. V lost 4 bases, J lost 4 bases, and 8 bases stayed unmatched. DNA of the CDR3: TGTGCCAGCAGCTCACAGGGGGCCTTTATTTACGAGCAGTACTTC. Residues: CASSSQGAFIYEQYF.

The sample holds a few counts of this clone. The chain links TRBV27 to TRBJ1-2; 9 nucleotides agree with TRBD1. CDR3 length: 17 residues. After removal of 5 bases from V and 6 bases from J, the junction contained 16 bases not matched to a gene. The germline CDR1 and CDR2 sequences are MNHEY and SMNVEV (reference sequence). In nucleotides, the CDR3 is TGTGCCAGCAGTCCCAGGACAGGGGCGTTGGCGCATCATGGCTACACCTTC. This codes for CASSPRTGALAHHGYTF.

J is TRBJ1-5 and V is TRBV9, with D unclear. Trimming stripped 4 bases from V and 5 bases from J, with 10 bases between. The CDR3 has 13 amino acids. CDR1 SGDLS and CDR2 YYNGEE come from the germline V gene. CDR3 residues: CASSPGLDQPQHF. In DNA, the CDR3 is TGTGCCAGCAGCCCAGGATTAGATCAGCCCCAGCATTTT.

This clone has just a few counts. The chain has TRBV14 and TRBJ2-1; 15 bases fit TRBD2. The ends lost 4 bases at V and 7 bases at J; junction bases unmatched: 2. This CDR3 has 15 residues. Germline values: CDR1 SGHDN, CDR2 FVKESK. The CDR3 loop is CASSRGTSGRNEQFF. CDR3 coding DNA: TGTGCCAGCAGCCGGGGGACTAGCGGGAGGAATGAGCAGTTCTTC.

The chain employs TRBV6-4 and TRBJ1-2, with a possible D match to TRBD1 (6 bases). Germline CDR1 is MRHNA and CDR2 is SNTAGT. V shed 3 bases and J shed 7 bases, with 12 bases lying between them. The CDR3 consists of 13 residues. CDR3 loop: CASSEARGGGYTF. The CDR3 DNA sequence: TGTGCCAGCAGTGAAGCCCGAGGGGGTGGCTACACCTTC.

There are a few counts of this clone. This sequence joins TRBV27 and TRBJ1-6, with D tentatively TRBD1 (5 bases). V lost 5 bases and J lost 3, with 17 bases in between. Germline V CDR1 and CDR2: MNHEY, SMNVEV (reference sequence). The CDR3 runs to 17 residues. CDR3 region: CASSQLGQGIYNSPLHF. CDR3 nucleotides: TGTGCCAGCAGTCAACTCGGGCAGGGCATCTATAATTCACCCCTCCACTTT.

V gene TRBV15 combines with J gene TRBJ1-2, with D possibly matching TRBD1 (6 bases). Between the trimmed V and J ends, which lost 0 bases and 3 bases, there was a span of 11 bases. The V gene's germline CDR1 is LNHNV and CDR2 YYDKDF (reference sequence). This CDR3 has 15 residues. The CDR3 protein is CATSRDRRTDYGYTF. The CDR3 coding sequence is TGTGCCACCAGCAGAGATCGTCGGACAGACTATGGCTACACCTTC.

The DNA of the CDR3 is TGCAGCGTCGGTAAGCGGTCGGACACTGAAGCTTTCTTT. Its protein product is CSVGKRSDTEAFF. The chain uses TRBV29-1 and TRBJ1-1; no definite D call. Germline V gene data show CDR1 as SQVTM and CDR2 as ANQGSEA. The CDR3 length is 13 residues. Trimming removed 6 bases at V and 3 bases at J, with 14 bases between. The full variable domain, completed using reference TRBV29-1 and TRBJ1-1, is SAVISQKPSRDICQRGTSLTIQCQVDSQVTMMFWYRQQPGQSLTLIATANQGSEATYESGFVIDKFPISRPNLTFSTLTVSNMSPEDSSIYLCSVGKRSDTEAFFGQGTRLTVV.

This chain uses TRBV29-1 with TRBJ1-2; no clear D. The V gene lost 3 bases and the J gene lost 0 bases, with 8 bases spanning the gap. CDR1 is SQVTM and CDR2 is ANQGSEA in the germline V gene. The CDR3 contains 13 residues. The CDR3: CSVDATPNYGYTF. For the CDR3, the DNA is TGCAGCGTTGATGCCACACCTAACTATGGCTACACCTTC.

The V and J genes are TRBV29-1 and TRBJ1-2; 11 bases map to TRBD1. V was clipped by 2 bases and J by 6 bases; unmatched bases: 8. Germline V gene lookup returns CDR1 SQVTM and CDR2 ANQGSEA. This CDR3 region has 15 residues. The CDR3 sequence: CSVESGQGAFDGYTF. The CDR3 coding sequence is TGCAGCGTTGAATCTGGACAGGGGGCTTTCGATGGCTACACCTTC.

The chain uses TRBV2 and TRBJ1-5; TRBD1 matches at 7 bases. The CDR3 length is 14 residues. Germline V gene lookup returns CDR1 SNHLY and CDR2 FYNNEI. Unmatched junction bases numbered 10, after V lost 5 bases and J lost 9 bases. DNA for the CDR3: TGTGCCAGCAGTCCCGACAGGGCCCAAGGGCCCCAGCATTTT. This gives the protein CASSPDRAQGPQHF. The variable domain in full, completed from reference TRBV2 and TRBJ1-5, reads EPEVTQTPSHQVTQMGQEVILRCVPISNHLYFYWYRQILGQKVEFLVSFYNNEISEKSEIFDDQFSVERPDGSNFTLKIRSTKLEDSAMYFCASSPDRAQGPQHFGDGTRLSIL.

There are a few counts of this clone. This chain connects TRBV5-1 to TRBJ2-7; D is possibly TRBD2 (6 bases). Trimming took off 0 bases at V and 0 bases at J, with 13 bases between the two ends. Germline assignment: CDR1 SGHRS and CDR2 YFSETQ. The CDR3 totals 16 residues. Here the CDR3 reads CASSLAGGIHSYEQYF. CDR3 coding DNA: TGCGCCAGCAGCTTGGCCGGCGGGATACACTCCTACGAGCAGTACTTC.

To note about this clone: The sample contains more than one DNA sequence encoding this CDR3. The chain is built from TRBV27 and TRBJ1-2; a possible D gene is TRBD1 (5 bases). This CDR3 is 13 amino acids long. Germline values: CDR1 MNHEY, CDR2 SMNVEV (reference sequence). Trimming pared 3 bases from V and 2 bases from J, leaving 7 bases between. This CDR3 is CASSFRQNYGYTF. The CDR3 region has the DNA TGTGCCAGCAGTTTCCGACAGAACTATGGCTACACCTTC.

This clone appeared a few times. The chain joins TRBV6-6 to TRBJ1-1; D is unclear. This CDR3 is 13 amino acids long. Germline CDR1 and CDR2: MNHNY and SVGAGI (reference sequence). Trimming removed 6 bases from V and 5 bases from J, with 13 bases in between. In nucleotides, the CDR3 is TGTGCCAGCAGCCAGGAGGCGGGAACTGAAGCTTTCTTT. Translated, it gives CASSQEAGTEAFF.